The 2 T cell receptor beta chains listed next were all sequenced from one sample in a study of cytomegalovirus exposure and HLA in healthy donors. PCR employed 60 Vbeta and 13 Jbeta primers. Measured with immunoSEQ multiplex PCR; TCRdb has only the in-frame clones, and not every one. The table lists about 88,000 clones, about 87% of them singletons. The sample was PBMCs. Source of these receptors: a man aged 18 to 29 in good health and CMV-seronegative.

The chain uses TRBV5-1 and TRBJ1-1, with D tentatively TRBD1 (6 bases). Trimming removed 5 bases from V and 4 bases from J, with 15 bases in between. CDR3 length: 14 amino acids. The germline gives CDR1 SGHRS, CDR2 YFSETQ. The CDR3 DNA sequence: TGCGCCAGCAGACTACAGGGTTTTGGCACTGAAGCTTTCTTT. It encodes CASRLQGFGTEAFF.

This chain joins TRBV5-5 and TRBJ1-4, with D unresolved. Trimming left V 3 bases short and J 2 bases short, with 14 bases between. Germline V CDR1 and CDR2: SGHKS, YYEKEE (reference sequence). The CDR3 is 16 amino acids. The DNA of the CDR3 is TGTGCCAGCAGCTCGGGGTTGGGTTCTACTAATGAAAAACTGTTTTTT. Amino acids: CASSSGLGSTNEKLFF.